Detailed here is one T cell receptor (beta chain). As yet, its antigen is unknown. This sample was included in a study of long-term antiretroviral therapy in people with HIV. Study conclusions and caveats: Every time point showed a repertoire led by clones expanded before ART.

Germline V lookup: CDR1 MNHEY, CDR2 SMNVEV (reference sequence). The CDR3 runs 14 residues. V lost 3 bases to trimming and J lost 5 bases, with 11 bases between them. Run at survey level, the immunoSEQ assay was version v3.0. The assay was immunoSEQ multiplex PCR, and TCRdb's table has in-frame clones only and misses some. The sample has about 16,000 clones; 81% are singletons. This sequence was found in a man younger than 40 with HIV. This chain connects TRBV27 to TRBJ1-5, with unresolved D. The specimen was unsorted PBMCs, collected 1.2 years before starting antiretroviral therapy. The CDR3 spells CASSFSAEDQPQHF. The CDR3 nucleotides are TGTGCCAGCAGTTTCTCCGCAGAAGATCAGCCCCAGCATTTT.